This TCR beta chain was identified during a study of CXCR3-negative and CXCR3-positive naive CD8 T cells. Findings and limits, study-wide: Relative to CXCR3-negative naive cells, CXCR3-positive naive cells had more hydrophobic TRB CDR3s.

cDNA libraries for TRB were generated by 5' RACE incorporating UMI labels. TCRdb reanalyzed the 5' RACE reads, giving one entry per CDR3 protein sequence and no DNA. The sample shows some 99,000 distinct CDR3 sequences, and 0.9% to 1.2% sits with its ten largest clones. Comments on this clonotype: Its matching antigen is unknown.

Those CD8+ T cells considered naive were CD45RO-CCR7+CD27+CD95-. CDR3 length: 14 amino acids. The germline V gene encodes CDR1 SGHAT and CDR2 FQNNGV. This sequence was found in a human donor in good health. Some clones in this sample may be carry-over from other donors' samples. The chain joins TRBV11-2 to TRBJ1-4. The sequenced sample was naive CXCR3+ CD8+ T cells from blood. This sample's subset: CD45RO-CCR7+CD27+CD95- naive CD8+ T cells expressing CXCR3 (TNR3+). The CDR3 sequence is CASSFTDPNEKLFF.